A single sample gave rise to the 15 T cell receptor beta chains below, sequenced in a study of CD8 T cells in ankylosing spondylitis. TCRdb re-derived calls from the 5' RACE reads in MiXCR, one entry per CDR3 protein. This table has nearly 350,000 distinct CDR3 sequences, roughly 14% appearing once. The sample taken for sequencing was blood, either unsorted or a sorted T cell fraction (not recorded which). Source of these receptors: a male donor with ankylosing spondylitis or in good health (not recorded which).

This clonotype was counted only a few times. The chain is built from TRBV29-1 and TRBJ2-1; maybe TRBD2 (6 bases). Germline V CDR1 and CDR2: SQVTM, ANQGSEA. The CDR3 loop spans 12 amino acids. V was shortened by 8 bases and J by 1 base, with 9 bases between the two germline ends. The CDR3 reads CSLGRSYNEQFF. The CDR3 DNA sequence: TGCAGCCTAGGGAGGTCCTACAATGAGCAGTTCTTC.

J is TRBJ1-2 and V is TRBV4-1; D unresolved. V shed 1 base and J shed 4 bases, with 10 bases lying between them. CDR3 length: 14 residues. Germline V gene sequence: CDR1 MGHRA, CDR2 YSYEKL. The CDR3 DNA sequence: TGCGCCAGCAGCCAAGGATACGACACCTATGGCTACACCTTC. The encoded protein is CASSQGYDTYGYTF.

CDR3 nucleotides: TGTGCCAGCAGTTACTCAGGGGACAGGGAAGCTTTCTTT. Its translation: CASSYSGDREAFF. V and J are TRBV6-6 and TRBJ1-1, with 8 bases identical to TRBD1. Germline CDR1 reads MNHNY; CDR2 reads SVGAGI (reference sequence). J was trimmed by 8 bases and V by 0 bases; bases with no gene match: 2. The CDR3 totals 13 residues.

There are a few counts of this clonotype. The V gene is TRBV20-1, the J gene TRBJ2-7, with TRBD1 matching over 12 bases. This CDR3 has 14 residues. CDR1 DFQATT and CDR2 SNEGSKA come from the germline V gene (reference sequence). V lost 6 bases and J lost 4; bases outside the gene matches: 7. DNA of the CDR3: TGCAGTGCATACCCGGGACAGGGGGCTTACGAGCAGTACTTC. This gives the protein CSAYPGQGAYEQYF.

This clonotype was counted only a few times. The chain links TRBV12-3 or TRBV12-4 to TRBJ2-2, with 8 nucleotides matching TRBD1. V shed 5 bases, J shed 3 bases, and the junction held 5 bases outside the gene matches. This CDR3 region has 15 residues. The CDR3 nucleotides are TGTGCCAGCAGTCAGGGGGCGCGGTACACCGGGGAGCTGTTTTTT. Protein sequence: CASSQGARYTGELFF.

Many counts were recorded for this clonotype. This chain connects TRBV28 to TRBJ2-1; TRBD2 agrees at 10 bases. Looked up from germline, CDR1 is MDHEN and CDR2 is SYDVKM. The CDR3 runs to 16 residues. V lost 3 bases and J lost 1; bases outside the gene matches: 3. CDR3 region: CASSLVSGGSYNEQFF. In nucleotides, the CDR3 is TGTGCCAGCAGTTTGGTTAGCGGGGGGTCCTACAATGAGCAGTTCTTC.

This clonotype was picked up a small number of times. The rearrangement links TRBV10-3 to TRBJ2-3; D gene ambiguous. CDR3 length: 14 amino acids. Trimming stripped 4 bases from V and 6 bases from J, with 14 bases between. Germline CDR1 reads ENHRY; CDR2 reads SYGVKD. CDR3 amino acids: CAISASSTPDTQYF. CDR3 coding DNA: TGTGCCATCAGTGCCTCCAGTACTCCCGATACGCAGTATTTT.

This clonotype was counted a few times. The genes are TRBV6-1 and TRBJ1-1, with D perhaps TRBD1 (5 bases). CDR3 length equals 16 residues. With 6 bases removed from V and 0 bases from J, the gap between germline ends came to 17 bases. Germline V lookup: CDR1 MNHNS, CDR2 SASEGT. The CDR3 reads CASSPRAWGMNTEAFF. CDR3 sequence (DNA): TGTGCCAGCAGCCCACGGGCGTGGGGGATGAACACTGAAGCTTTCTTT.

At least ten counts were recorded for this clonotype. The V call is TRBV10-3, the J call TRBJ2-7, with 9 bases that match TRBD1. With V trimmed by 4 bases and J by 5 bases, 6 bases remained unmatched. The CDR3 spans 14 residues. Germline-derived CDR1 and CDR2 are ENHRY and SYGVKD. Written as DNA, the CDR3 is TGTGCCATCAGTGCCCGGGACAGGGCCCACGAGCAGTACTTC. Translated, it gives CAISARDRAHEQYF.

This chain links TRBV14 with TRBJ2-1; perhaps TRBD2 as D (7 bases). Germline V CDR1 and CDR2: SGHDN, FVKESK. The CDR3 has 16 residues. The V and J ends lost 0 bases and 4 bases respectively, with 13 bases between them. The CDR3 DNA follows: TGTGCCAGCAGCCAAGATGGGGGGGCCGTTTACAATGAGCAGTTCTTC. Protein product: CASSQDGGAVYNEQFF.

There are a few counts of this clonotype. V usage is TRBV13 and J usage is TRBJ2-7; D gene uncertain. Between the trimmed V and J ends, which lost 0 bases and 1 base, there was a span of 10 bases. There are 15 residues in the CDR3. Germline V gene lookup returns CDR1 PRHDT and CDR2 FYEKMQ (reference sequence). In DNA, the CDR3 is TGTGCCAGCAGCTTAGGTGGGTTTGGATCCTACGAGCAGTACTTC. Translation gives CASSLGGFGSYEQYF. Full variable domain (missing parts from reference TRBV13 and TRBJ2-7): AAGVIQSPRHLIKEKRETATLKCYPIPRHDTVYWYQQGPGQDPQFLISFYEKMQSDKGSIPDRFSAQQFSDYHSELNMSSLELGDSALYFCASSLGGFGSYEQYFGPGTRLTVT.

This clonotype was observed at least ten times. CDR3 sequence: CASSRDRGTDTQYF. The CDR3 coding sequence is TGTGCCAGCAGTCGGGACAGGGGCACAGATACGCAGTATTTT. The chain links TRBV12-3 or TRBV12-4 to TRBJ2-3, with 9 bases lining up with TRBD1. Trimming cost V 5 bases and J 1 base; bases outside gene matches: 1. The CDR3 runs to 14 residues.

This clonotype was observed at least ten times. This chain uses TRBV29-1 with TRBJ1-2; D remains ambiguous. The germline V and J ends were trimmed by 0 bases and 8 bases, with 10 bases remaining between them. Germline loops: CDR1 SQVTM, CDR2 ANQGSEA. The CDR3 runs to 12 residues. CDR3 loop: CSVEEWGIGYTF. CDR3 DNA sequence: TGCAGCGTTGAAGAGTGGGGTATCGGCTACACCTTC.

This chain links TRBV5-5 with TRBJ2-1, with no clear D. CDR1 and CDR2 from the germline V gene are SGHKS and YYEKEE (reference sequence). V was shortened by 2 bases and J by 6 bases, with 6 bases between the two germline ends. This CDR3 is built from 12 residues. CDR3 coding DNA: TGTGCCAGCAGCTTACGTGTCAATGAGCAGTTCTTC. Translated: CASSLRVNEQFF.

CDR3 sequence: CARITGNTEAFF. CDR3 DNA: TGCGCCCGCATCACAGGGAACACTGAAGCTTTCTTT. The genes are TRBV10-1 and TRBJ1-1; TRBD1 might be the D (5 bases). This CDR3 contains 12 residues. Trimming took off 11 bases at V and 1 base at J, with 11 bases between the two ends. Germline CDR1 and CDR2: WNHNN and SYGVQD (reference sequence).